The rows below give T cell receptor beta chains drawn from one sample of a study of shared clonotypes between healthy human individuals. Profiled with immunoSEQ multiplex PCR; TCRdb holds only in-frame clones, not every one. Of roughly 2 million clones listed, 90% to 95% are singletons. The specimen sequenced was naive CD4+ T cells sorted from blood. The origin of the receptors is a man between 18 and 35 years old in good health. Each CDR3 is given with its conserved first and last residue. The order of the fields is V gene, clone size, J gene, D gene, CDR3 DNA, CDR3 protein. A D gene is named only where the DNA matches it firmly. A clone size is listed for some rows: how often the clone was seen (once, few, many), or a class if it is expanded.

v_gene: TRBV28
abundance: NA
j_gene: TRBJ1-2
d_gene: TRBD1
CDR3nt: TGTGCCAGCAGTTTATATGGACAGGGGAATGGCTACACCTTC
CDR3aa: CASSLYGQGNGYTF

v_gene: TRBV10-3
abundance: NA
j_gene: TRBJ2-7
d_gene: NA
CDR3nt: TGTGCCATCAGTGACTCAAACTACGAGCAGTACTTC
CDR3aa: CAISDSNYEQYF

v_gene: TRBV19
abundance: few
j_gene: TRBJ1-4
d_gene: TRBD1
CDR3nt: TGTGCCAGATACACAGGGGGTTTTGAAAAACTGTTTTTT
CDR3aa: CARYTGGFEKLFF

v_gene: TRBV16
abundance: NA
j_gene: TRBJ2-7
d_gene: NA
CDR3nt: TGTGCCAGCAGCCAATCAGCCCGGGACGAGCAGTACTTC
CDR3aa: CASSQSARDEQYF

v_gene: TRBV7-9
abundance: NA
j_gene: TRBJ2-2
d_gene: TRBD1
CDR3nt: TGTGCCAGCAGCCCGCGGACAGGGGTGGGCGGGGAGCTGTTTTTT
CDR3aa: CASSPRTGVGGELFF

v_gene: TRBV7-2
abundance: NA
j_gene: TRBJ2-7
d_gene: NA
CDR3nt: TGTGCCAGCAGCCAAAAGGCCTACGGGCAGTACTTC
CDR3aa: CASSQKAYGQYF

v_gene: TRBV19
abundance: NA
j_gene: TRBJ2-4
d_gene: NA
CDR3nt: TGTGCCAGTGCCAAAGACGGGATCCAGAAAAACATTCAGTACTTC
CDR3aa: CASAKDGIQKNIQYF

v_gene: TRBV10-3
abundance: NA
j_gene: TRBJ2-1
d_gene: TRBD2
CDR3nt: TGTGCCATCAGTGAATTGAGCGGGAGTATGTACAATGAGCAGTTCTTC
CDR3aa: CAISELSGSMYNEQFF

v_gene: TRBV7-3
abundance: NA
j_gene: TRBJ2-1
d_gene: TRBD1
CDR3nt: TGTGCCAGCAGCCAGACGGGACAGGGGGTGAATGAGCAGTTCTTC
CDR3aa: CASSQTGQGVNEQFF

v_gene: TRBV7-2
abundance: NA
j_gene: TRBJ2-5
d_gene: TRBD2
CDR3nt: TGTGCCAGCAGCTGGCGCTCCGGGGGGGTCGGAGAGACCCAGTACTTC
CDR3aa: CASSWRSGGVGETQYF

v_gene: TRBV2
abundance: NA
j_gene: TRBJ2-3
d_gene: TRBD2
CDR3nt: TGTGCCAGCACCCCCGGGACTAGCGGGAGTTTTAGGGATACGCAGTATTTT
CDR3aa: CASTPGTSGSFRDTQYF

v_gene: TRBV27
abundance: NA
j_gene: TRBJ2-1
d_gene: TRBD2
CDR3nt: TGTGCCACCTTAAGGCTAGCGGGAACAAATGAGCAGTTCTTC
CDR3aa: CATLRLAGTNEQFF

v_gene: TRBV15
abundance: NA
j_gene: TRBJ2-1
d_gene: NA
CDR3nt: TGTGCCACCAGCAGAGATTCGGGGAGCTTCAATGAGCAGTTCTTC
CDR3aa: CATSRDSGSFNEQFF

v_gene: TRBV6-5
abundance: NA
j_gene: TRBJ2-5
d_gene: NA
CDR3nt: TGTGCCAGCAGTTACTACGAGACCCAGTACTTC
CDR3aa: CASSYYETQYF